These 27 T cell receptor beta chains came from one sample sequenced in a study of PD-L1 blockade in urothelial cancer. Profiled with immunoSEQ multiplex PCR; TCRdb holds only in-frame clones, not every one. The sample includes 46,000 or so clones, around 88% of them seen just once. This sample's time point: peripheral blood 6 weeks after treatment start. Sequences were derived from PBMCs, sampled around atezolizumab (anti-PD-L1) treatment. The receptors stem from a man aged 55 to 70 with urothelial cancer.

The J gene is TRBJ1-1, the V gene TRBV18; 7 nucleotides match TRBD1. The V and J ends lost 2 bases and 3 bases, in that order; junction bases with no gene match: 3. The CDR3 totals 14 residues. Germline assignment: CDR1 KGHSH and CDR2 LQKENI. As DNA, the CDR3 is TGTGCCAGCTCACCAGATGGGACAGACACTGAAGCTTTCTTT. It yields the protein CASSPDGTDTEAFF.

This chain connects TRBV11-2 to TRBJ2-7, with a possible D match to TRBD2 (6 bases). This CDR3 contains 14 residues. The V end was cut by 5 bases, the J end by 3 bases, with 14 bases between. The germline V gene has CDR1 SGHAT and CDR2 FQNNGV. CDR3 in amino acids: CASSPPAGSYEQYF. Here the CDR3 DNA reads TGTGCCAGCAGCCCCCCCGCCGGGAGCTACGAGCAGTACTTC.

The chain employs TRBV7-2 and TRBJ1-5; weak D call: TRBD1 (5 bases). Germline CDR1 and CDR2: SGHTA and FQGNSA. Trimming cost V 1 base and J 1 base, with 11 bases left between them. This CDR3 spans 16 amino acids. CDR3 loop: CASSLDGGGSNQPQHF. CDR3 coding DNA: TGTGCCAGCAGCTTAGATGGGGGAGGAAGCAATCAGCCCCAGCATTTT.

This rearrangement joins TRBV5-1 to TRBJ2-1; 8 nucleotides line up with TRBD1. The V and J ends lost 4 bases and 8 bases, in that order; junction bases with no gene match: 8. This CDR3 comprises 14 residues. CDR1 is SGHRS, CDR2 YFSETQ, per germline. CDR3 residues: CASSGNRGNDEQFF. The CDR3 bases are TGCGCCAGCAGCGGTAACAGGGGGAACGATGAGCAGTTCTTC.

This chain connects TRBV7-2 to TRBJ2-1; TRBD2 agrees at 14 bases. The CDR3 sequence is 17 residues long. After removal of 5 bases from V and 2 bases from J, the junction contained 5 bases not matched to a gene. Germline lookup yields CDR1 SGHTA and CDR2 FQGNSA. The CDR3: CASSQRLAGGAYNEQFF. DNA of the CDR3: TGTGCCAGCAGCCAACGACTAGCGGGGGGGGCCTACAATGAGCAGTTCTTC.

The chain joins TRBV6-4 to TRBJ1-5, with 7 bases aligning to TRBD1. With 3 bases clipped from V and 2 bases from J, the junction kept 4 bases outside the gene matches. The CDR3 is 15 residues long. CDR1 is MRHNA and CDR2 is SNTAGT in the germline V gene. The CDR3 loop reads CASSETGSRNQPQHF. As DNA, the CDR3 is TGTGCCAGCAGTGAGACAGGGAGCCGCAATCAGCCCCAGCATTTT.

V is TRBV5-4 and J is TRBJ1-1; 7 positions match TRBD1. The CDR3 is 15 amino acids. J was trimmed by 2 bases and V by 4 bases; bases with no gene match: 8. Germline-derived CDR1 and CDR2 are SGHNT and YYREEE (reference sequence). The CDR3 spells CASSQPGQLNTEAFF. CDR3 nucleotide sequence: TGTGCCAGCAGCCAGCCGGGACAGTTAAACACTGAAGCTTTCTTT.

V usage is TRBV15 and J usage is TRBJ2-3; TRBD2 matches at 7 bases. With 5 bases clipped from V and 1 base from J, the junction kept 12 bases outside the gene matches. The CDR3 sequence is 17 residues long. From germline, CDR1 is LNHNV and CDR2 YYDKDF (reference sequence). CDR3 loop: CATSEDRGERGTDTQYF. In DNA form, the CDR3 reads TGTGCCACCAGCGAGGACCGGGGGGAACGGGGCACAGATACGCAGTATTTT. The whole variable domain, remainder taken from reference TRBV15 and TRBJ2-3, is DAMVIQNPRYQVTQFGKPVTLSCSQTLNHNVMYWYQQKSSQAPKLLFHYYDKDFNNEADTPDNFQSRRPNTSFCFLDIRSPGLGDTAMYLCATSEDRGERGTDTQYFGPGTRLTVL.

V usage is TRBV4-2 and J usage is TRBJ1-1; no clear D. The CDR3 sequence is 17 residues long. With 1 base removed from V and 0 bases from J, the gap between germline ends came to 15 bases. Germline assignment: CDR1 LGHNA and CDR2 YNFKEQ. The CDR3 here is CASSQVKSTEMNTEAFF. The CDR3 bases are TGTGCCAGCAGCCAAGTGAAATCGACGGAGATGAACACTGAAGCTTTCTTT.

The chain combines TRBV30 with TRBJ2-2, with D perhaps matching TRBD2 (5 bases). The V gene's germline CDR1 is GTSNPN and CDR2 SVGIG (reference sequence). The ends were cut back, 1 base at V and 4 bases at J, with 10 bases in the middle. CDR3 length: 14 residues. CDR3 DNA sequence: TGTGCCTGGAGTGCCAGTGCGGGCACCGGGGAGCTGTTTTTT. Residues: CAWSASAGTGELFF.

This sequence joins TRBV14 and TRBJ2-7; 10 nucleotides line up with TRBD2. The J segment lost 4 bases and the V segment lost 0 bases, leaving 15 bases of the junction unmatched. The CDR3 sequence is 19 residues long. Per germline, CDR1 SGHDN and CDR2 FVKESK. CDR3 region: CASSQDPASGGIWGYEQYF. DNA of the CDR3: TGTGCCAGCAGCCAAGACCCCGCTAGCGGGGGAATTTGGGGTTACGAGCAGTACTTC.

The gene calls are TRBV4-1 and TRBJ2-5; D uncertain. Germline V gene lookup returns CDR1 MGHRA and CDR2 YSYEKL. This CDR3 contains 12 residues. Trimming removed 5 bases from V and 5 bases from J, with 9 bases in between. The CDR3 sequence is CASSGDAETQYF. In DNA form, the CDR3 reads TGCGCCAGCAGCGGAGATGCGGAGACCCAGTACTTC.

The chain joins TRBV6-1 to TRBJ2-1; 10 bases match TRBD2. Germline trimming cut 8 bases from V and 7 bases from J; bases unmatched to any gene: 11. Germline V gene data show CDR1 as MNHNS and CDR2 as SASEGT. This CDR3 comprises 15 residues. Written as DNA, the CDR3 is TGTGCCAGCGGCAAACAGCGGGGGGGCATGAATGAGCAGTTCTTC. It translates to CASGKQRGGMNEQFF.

V gene TRBV4-1 combines with J gene TRBJ2-5, with D perhaps TRBD2 (6 bases). Trimming removed 3 bases at V and 2 bases at J, with 19 bases between. The V gene's germline CDR1 is MGHRA and CDR2 YSYEKL. This CDR3 spans 17 amino acids. The CDR3 sequence is CASSQRGGSQGQETQYF. CDR3 sequence (DNA): TGCGCCAGCAGCCAGCGGGGAGGAAGCCAGGGACAAGAGACCCAGTACTTC.

The rearrangement joins TRBV7-2 to TRBJ2-1, with 8 bases identical to TRBD2. The junction had 10 bases not matched to a gene; V was cut back by 6 bases and J by 6 bases. The CDR3 is 15 amino acids. Germline loops: CDR1 SGHTA, CDR2 FQGNSA. The CDR3 here is CASSFPGGLGNEQFF. CDR3 coding DNA: TGTGCCAGCAGTTTCCCGGGGGGGCTAGGCAATGAGCAGTTCTTC. The variable domain in full, completed from reference TRBV7-2 and TRBJ2-1, reads GAGVSQSPSNKVTEKGKDVELRCDPISGHTALYWYRQSLGQGLEFLIYFQGNSAPDKSGLPSDRFSAERTGGSVSTLTIQRTQQEDSAVYLCASSFPGGLGNEQFFGPGTRLTVL.

This clone occurred once. The chain uses TRBV20-1 and TRBJ1-1, with a possible D match to TRBD1 (6 bases). Trimming removed 6 bases from V and 8 bases from J, with 13 bases in between. Germline loops: CDR1 DFQATT, CDR2 SNEGSKA (reference sequence). The CDR3 spans 11 residues. CDR3 sequence (DNA): TGCAGTGCGTGGACAGTATCCGAAGCTTTCTTT. Translation gives CSAWTVSEAFF.

The chain links TRBV19 to TRBJ1-5, with TRBD1 matching 11 bases. J was trimmed by 3 bases and V by 4 bases; bases with no gene match: 2. This CDR3 contains 15 residues. Germline CDR1 LNHDA, CDR2 SQIVND (reference sequence). The CDR3, as DNA: TGTGCCAGTAGTAAGGACAGGGGGCACAATCAGCCCCAGCATTTT. This gives the protein CASSKDRGHNQPQHF.

V usage is TRBV5-1 and J usage is TRBJ1-3, with D perhaps matching TRBD1 (6 bases). Per germline, CDR1 SGHRS and CDR2 YFSETQ. This CDR3 comprises 16 residues. Trimming took off 4 bases at V and 0 bases at J, with 14 bases between the two ends. In DNA, the CDR3 is TGCGCCAGCAGCCTAGCAGGGACAAGCTCTGGAAACACCATATATTTT. Translation gives CASSLAGTSSGNTIYF.

This sequence joins TRBV28 and TRBJ1-2; D is possibly TRBD1 (5 bases). The V end lost 5 bases, the J end lost 5 bases, and 9 bases lay between the germline ends. Germline loops: CDR1 MDHEN, CDR2 SYDVKM. This CDR3 comprises 12 residues. CDR3 loop: CASSPGGYGYTF. CDR3 nucleotide sequence: TGTGCCAGCAGTCCCGGGGGGTATGGCTACACCTTC.

V usage is TRBV7-3 and J usage is TRBJ2-2, with unresolved D. V gave up 3 bases and J gave up 3 bases, with 8 bases separating them. The CDR3 is 14 amino acids. Germline CDR1 is SGHTA and CDR2 is FQGTGA. The CDR3 here is CASSFNRDTGELFF. As DNA, the CDR3 is TGTGCCAGCAGCTTTAATAGAGACACCGGGGAGCTGTTTTTT.

CDR3 region: CASSLAGSPYEQYF. The CDR3 DNA reads TGTGCCAGCAGCTTAGCAGGCTCCCCCTACGAGCAGTACTTC. This chain connects TRBV13 to TRBJ2-7; D uncertain. Trimming cost V 1 base and J 2 bases, with 9 bases left between them. The CDR3 contains 14 residues. CDR1 is PRHDT, CDR2 FYEKMQ, per germline (reference sequence).

The V call is TRBV5-4, the J call TRBJ2-3, with 8 bases lining up with TRBD1. Germline V gives CDR1 SGHNT, CDR2 YYREEE (reference sequence). CDR3 size: 15 residues. After removal of 4 bases from V and 6 bases from J, the junction contained 10 bases not matched to a gene. The CDR3 region is CASSRTGGGIDTQYF. The DNA of the CDR3 is TGTGCCAGCAGCCGAACAGGGGGAGGTATCGATACGCAGTATTTT.

The chain uses TRBV19 and TRBJ1-2, with D possibly matching TRBD1 (6 bases). The CDR3 loop spans 17 amino acids. Trimming took off 4 bases at V and 2 bases at J, with 20 bases between the two ends. Germline loops: CDR1 LNHDA, CDR2 SQIVND (reference sequence). The CDR3 reads CASSTRTRQALNYGYTF. Here the CDR3 DNA reads TGTGCCAGTAGTACCCGTACCCGACAGGCGCTCAACTATGGCTACACCTTC.

This chain uses TRBV5-1 with TRBJ2-1; 10 bases line up with TRBD2. Losses at the gene ends were 3 bases for V and 5 bases for J; bases not matched to a gene: 17. This CDR3 contains 19 residues. Germline V lookup: CDR1 SGHRS, CDR2 YFSETQ. CDR3 in amino acids: CASSSTGGLAGERNNEQFF. The CDR3 nucleotides are TGCGCCAGCAGCTCGACCGGTGGGCTAGCGGGGGAACGGAACAATGAGCAGTTCTTC. The full variable domain, completed using reference TRBV5-1 and TRBJ2-1, is KAGVTQTPRYLIKTRGQQVTLSCSPISGHRSVSWYQQTPGQGLQFLFEYFSETQRNKGNFPGRFSGRQFSNSRSEMNVSTLELGDSALYLCASSSTGGLAGERNNEQFFGPGTRLTVL.

This clone has just a few counts. This chain uses TRBV2 with TRBJ1-5; D unclear. Deletions cut 4 bases from V and 4 bases from J, with 11 bases between. The CDR3 has 14 residues. CDR1 and CDR2 from the germline V gene are SNHLY and FYNNEI. This CDR3 reads CASSAGGQNQPQHF. The DNA of the CDR3 is TGTGCCAGCAGTGCGGGCGGGCAGAATCAGCCCCAGCATTTT.

This chain joins TRBV11-3 and TRBJ1-3; maybe TRBD1 (6 bases). Germline lookup yields CDR1 SGHNT and CDR2 YENEEA. Trimming took off 5 bases at V and 0 bases at J, with 8 bases between the two ends. The CDR3 is 14 residues long. The CDR3 sequence: CASSADSSGNTIYF. As DNA, the CDR3 is TGTGCCAGCAGCGCGGACAGCTCTGGAAACACCATATATTTT.

The J gene is TRBJ2-5, the V gene TRBV18, with TRBD2 identical over 14 bases. Germline V gives CDR1 KGHSH, CDR2 LQKENI. J gave up 0 bases and V 4 bases, and 1 base lay outside the gene matches. The CDR3 loop spans 16 amino acids. The CDR3 region is CASSRGLAGDQETQYF. In nucleotides, the CDR3 is TGTGCCAGCTCACGGGGACTAGCGGGGGACCAAGAGACCCAGTACTTC.